These 9 T cell receptor beta chains came from one sample sequenced in a study of beta chain features in type 1 diabetes. Study-level results: Among all four CD4+ subsets, Type 1 diabetes patients had TCRB CDR3s that were moderately but significantly shorter.

Every isolated RNA sample was fully reverse transcribed, so sequencing captured expressed TCRB transcripts. TCRdb's copy holds only in-frame clones and misses some; the assay was immunoSEQ multiplex PCR. The sample carries around 360,000 clones, roughly 12% recorded once. These receptors' antigens are unknown. Sequenced: naive CD4+ T cells from blood. The receptors shown here come from a woman aged 18-29 years with type 1 diabetes.

In its sample, this clone was seen a few times. The gene calls are TRBV7-2 and TRBJ2-3; D may be TRBD1 (5 bases). Trimming removed 6 bases from V and 3 bases from J, with 13 bases in between. The germline V gene has CDR1 SGHTA and CDR2 FQGNSA. The CDR3 consists of 14 residues. CDR3 protein: CASRRGRVTDTQYF. For the CDR3, the DNA is TGTGCCAGCAGGCGAGGCAGGGTAACAGATACGCAGTATTTT. Supplemented by reference TRBV7-2 and TRBJ2-3, the full variable domain reads GAGVSQSPSNKVTEKGKDVELRCDPISGHTALYWYRQSLGQGLEFLIYFQGNSAPDKSGLPSDRFSAERTGGSVSTLTIQRTQQEDSAVYLCASRRGRVTDTQYFGPGTRLTVL.

This clone was found a few times. The chain links TRBV10-3 to TRBJ1-1; TRBD1 is a possible D gene (5 bases). The CDR3 length is 11 residues. Trimming shortened V by 7 bases and J by 4 bases, and 7 bases separated the two germline ends. Germline CDR1 reads ENHRY; CDR2 reads SYGVKD. The DNA for the CDR3 is TGTGCCATCATGGGGGGCACTGAAGCTTTCTTT. Its translation: CAIMGGTEAFF.

This clone was recorded a few times. The V call is TRBV15, the J call TRBJ1-2; possible D gene TRBD1, 6 bases. Deletions cut 2 bases from V and 7 bases from J, with 17 bases between. Germline CDR1 is LNHNV and CDR2 is YYDKDF (reference sequence). The CDR3 contains 15 residues. The CDR3, as DNA: TGTGCCACCAGCAGACACGACAGGACCAGGAGTGGCTACACCTTC. Protein product: CATSRHDRTRSGYTF. Variable domain in full (rest from reference TRBV15 and TRBJ1-2): DAMVIQNPRYQVTQFGKPVTLSCSQTLNHNVMYWYQQKSSQAPKLLFHYYDKDFNNEADTPDNFQSRRPNTSFCFLDIRSPGLGDTAMYLCATSRHDRTRSGYTFGSGTRLTVV.

This clone was seen more than once but under ten times. CDR3 bases: TGTGCCAGCAGCTTAGGGGACAGGGTCTCTAACACTGAAGCTTTCTTT. It is translated as CASSLGDRVSNTEAFF. The chain carries TRBV7-9 and TRBJ1-1, with TRBD1 identical over 9 bases. This CDR3 comprises 16 residues. The V gene's germline CDR1 is SEHNR and CDR2 FQNEAQ (reference sequence). Trimming took 1 base from V and 2 from J; bases not matched to a gene: 5.

There are a few counts of this clone. At the DNA level, this CDR3 is encoded by other sequences in the same sample as well. The chain combines TRBV6-1 with TRBJ1-1, with a possible D match to TRBD1 (6 bases). Looked up from germline, CDR1 is MNHNS and CDR2 is SASEGT. The CDR3 extends over 14 amino acids. V lost 3 bases, J lost 0 bases, and 8 bases lay in between. CDR3: CASSETGLNTEAFF. CDR3 DNA: TGTGCCAGCAGTGAGACAGGATTGAACACTGAAGCTTTCTTT.

CDR3 region: CASAGTSGNEQYF. CDR3 bases: TGTGCCAGCGCCGGGACTAGCGGGAACGAGCAGTACTTC. V is TRBV6-1 and J is TRBJ2-7; 13 bases match TRBD2. Trimming at V came to 8 bases and at J to 5 bases, leaving 3 bases not matched to a gene. The CDR3 covers 13 residues. Germline V lookup: CDR1 MNHNS, CDR2 SASEGT.

The V gene is TRBV18, the J gene TRBJ2-1; 11 bases fit TRBD2. With V trimmed by 0 bases and J by 5 bases, 6 bases remained unmatched. From germline, CDR1 is KGHSH and CDR2 LQKENI. CDR3 length equals 17 residues. The DNA for the CDR3 is TGTGCCAGCTCACCACCGGGCCTAGCGGGGGGCGACAATGAGCAGTTCTTC. Residues: CASSPPGLAGGDNEQFF.

This CDR3 reads CASNRGQVGNTGELFF. In DNA form, the CDR3 reads TGTGCCAGTAATAGGGGACAAGTGGGGAACACCGGGGAGCTGTTTTTT. This chain links TRBV19 with TRBJ2-2; weak D call: TRBD1 (6 bases). Per the germline V gene, CDR1 is LNHDA and CDR2 is SQIVND (reference sequence). The CDR3 totals 16 residues. Trimming cost V 7 bases and J 1 base, with 16 bases left between them.

The chain has TRBV5-1 and TRBJ2-1; 7 bases are shared with TRBD2. Trimming cost V 4 bases and J 10 bases; bases outside gene matches: 8. CDR1 is SGHRS, CDR2 YFSETQ, per germline. CDR3 length: 13 residues. The CDR3 DNA reads as TGCGCCAGCAGCCCTACCCCCGGGGGGGAGCAGTTCTTC. The encoded protein is CASSPTPGGEQFF. The full variable domain, completed using reference TRBV5-1 and TRBJ2-1, is KAGVTQTPRYLIKTRGQQVTLSCSPISGHRSVSWYQQTPGQGLQFLFEYFSETQRNKGNFPGRFSGRQFSNSRSEMNVSTLELGDSALYLCASSPTPGGEQFFGPGTRLTVL.